These 5 T cell receptor beta chains were sequenced from one sample in a study of Ad26.COV2.S vaccination and SARS-CoV-2 variants. The method was immunoSEQ multiplex PCR; TCRdb's version includes in-frame clones alone and lacks a portion of them. Of around 320,000 clones detected, just under 85% appear once; the ten largest clones hold 2.1%. Regarding treatment: 19 received Ad26.COV2.S at low or high dose, single or two shots; about 5 received placebo; per-sample allocation not given. On day 63 after the first injection, vaccine and placebo recipients gave samples. This specimen consisted of peripheral blood, obtained in a trial of Ad26.COV2.S vaccine versus placebo. The receptors here all came from a person aged 18-65 years who received the Ad26.COV2.S COVID-19 vaccine or a placebo.

The chain links TRBV7-3 to TRBJ1-1; D unresolved. The CDR3 spans 16 residues. Germline V gene data show CDR1 as SGHTA and CDR2 as FQGTGA. Trimming removed 1 base at V and 10 bases at J, with 22 bases between. CDR3 in amino acids: CASSLNPPTAGDRAFF. In nucleotides, the CDR3 is TGTGCCAGCAGCTTAAACCCCCCGACGGCCGGGGATAGAGCTTTCTTT.

V is TRBV7-9 and J is TRBJ1-4, with D unclear. The CDR3 sequence is 16 residues long. Trimming took 1 base from V and 3 from J, leaving 12 bases between them. CDR1 SEHNR and CDR2 FQNEAQ come from the germline V gene (reference sequence). Written as DNA, the CDR3 is TGTGCCAGCAGCTTAGAGACCACTTACCCTAATGAAAAACTGTTTTTT. It translates to CASSLETTYPNEKLFF.

V is TRBV6-5 and J is TRBJ1-1, with D hard to call. The CDR3 is 15 residues long. V was trimmed by 5 bases and J by 10 bases, leaving 23 bases between them. Germline CDR1 is MNHEY and CDR2 is SVGAGI. The CDR3 DNA follows: TGTGCCAGCAGTAGAGTTGGGTGGGCTCTTATCGGAGCTTTCTTT. Its protein product is CASSRVGWALIGAFF.

V and J are TRBV28 and TRBJ2-7; the D is unclear. The CDR3 extends over 14 amino acids. The V end lost 8 bases, the J end lost 2 bases, and 16 bases lay between the germline ends. CDR1 is MDHEN, CDR2 SYDVKM, per germline. The CDR3 loop reads CASLTPGTTYEQYF. The DNA of the CDR3 is TGTGCCAGCCTAACCCCAGGTACGACCTACGAGCAGTACTTC.

The chain has TRBV19 and TRBJ2-5, with D perhaps TRBD1 (6 bases). Trimming cost V 5 bases and J 4 bases, with 17 bases left between them. CDR1 is LNHDA and CDR2 is SQIVND in the germline V gene (reference sequence). There are 15 residues in the CDR3. In nucleotides, the CDR3 is TGTGCCAGTAGTGGCCTCCAGGGGATAAGAGAGACCCAGTACTTC. Translating it yields CASSGLQGIRETQYF.